These T cell receptor beta chains were read from a single sample in a study. TCRdb called the RT-PCR reads again in MiXCR, with one record for every CDR3 protein. The sample consists of more than 600,000 distinct CDR3 sequences, approximately 15% of them appearing once. The sample taken for sequencing was memory CD4+ T cells from blood. The source is a female donor in good health, serving as a healthy control. CDR3s include the opening cysteine and the closing phenylalanine or tryptophan.

TRBJ1-1,TRBV7-2,CASRPGGSTEAFF
TRBJ2-3,TRBV20-1,CSARAYTDTQYF
TRBJ2-2,TRBV9,CASSPGLYLDTGELFF
TRBJ1-2,TRBV6-5,CASSYRANYGYTF
TRBJ1-5,TRBV20-1,CSASGTGYSNQPQHF
TRBJ1-5,TRBV6-1,CASSEETDQPQHF
TRBJ2-3,TRBV7-9,CASSLAADTQYF
TRBJ1-6,TRBV20-1,CSARGTGSGSPLHF
TRBJ2-5,TRBV18,CASSPSGSKETQYF
TRBJ1-2,TRBV11-2,CASSLDSPRGTNYGYTF
TRBJ2-7,TRBV12-3/TRBV12-4,CVSSLIGGRFDEQYF
TRBJ2-7,TRBV30,CAWSASGGLEDF
TRBJ1-4,TRBV7-9,CASSEGRPEKLFF
TRBJ2-1,TRBV27,CASSPRAEPKQFF
TRBJ1-2,TRBV7-2,CASSLTGGGGGYTF
TRBJ2-1,TRBV7-2,CASRAGGMTYNEQFF
TRBJ1-2,TRBV7-3,CASSFRKTSYGYTF
TRBJ1-2,TRBV20-1,CSAMRGTDGYTF
TRBJ2-2,TRBV4-3,CASSHGQVAGELFF
TRBJ2-6,TRBV20-1,CSARVPPDRGSPSGANVLTF
TRBJ2-5,TRBV7-2,CASSLRGASVYF
TRBJ2-2,TRBV7-2,CASSLTYNTGELFF
TRBJ2-3,TRBV10-3,CAILAERDTDTQYF
TRBJ1-1,TRBV5-1,CASRADPPRVTEAFF
TRBJ2-1,TRBV11-2,CASSPGVEQFF
TRBJ2-1,TRBV10-3,CATKGLAGPSYNEQFF
TRBJ1-6,TRBV28,CASISGTYKGPLHF
TRBJ2-4,TRBV20-1,CSARPSVGQAPIQYF
TRBJ2-2,TRBV6-4,CASSPEGGLATGELFF
TRBJ1-4,TRBV5-1,CASSLGRGYEKLFF
TRBJ1-6,TRBV10-3,CAISRGGIGYNSPLHF